The rows below give T cell receptor beta chains drawn from one sample of a study of blood T cell repertoires in COVID-19. TCRdb's copy holds only in-frame clones and misses some; the assay was immunoSEQ multiplex PCR. The sample includes around 99,000 clones, about nine tenths of them seen just once. The specimen was peripheral blood. Receptors originate from a human donor in a cohort sampled during active COVID-19. The CDR3 runs from the conserved cysteine through the conserved F or W. A D gene is named only where the DNA matches it firmly. Only some rows state a clone size, as once, few, many or a class for expanded clones.

V gene	clone size	D gene	J gene	CDR3 DNA	CDR3 protein
TRBV19	.	.	TRBJ1-1	TGTGCCAGTAGACCCGGGGAGGCTGAAGCTTTCTTT	CASRPGEAEAFF
TRBV25-1	.	.	TRBJ1-1	TGTGCCAGCAGTGAAATGACCGTGGCGGGAGCTTTCTTT	CASSEMTVAGAFF
TRBV7-9	.	.	TRBJ2-7	TGTGCCAGCAGCCCCCCCTCAGGGGCCTACGAGCAGTACTTC	CASSPPSGAYEQYF
TRBV5-1	.	TRBD1	TRBJ1-6	TGCGCCACCAGGAAGGACAGGGTTAGCTCACCCCTCCACTTT	CATRKDRVSSPLHF
TRBV9	.	.	TRBJ1-1	TGTGCCAGCAGCCAGGGAAAGGGCATGAACACTGAAGCTTTCTTT	CASSQGKGMNTEAFF
TRBV4-2	.	.	TRBJ2-2	TGTGCCAGCAGCCAAGATAGTCTGAACACCGGGGAGCTGTTTTTT	CASSQDSLNTGELFF
TRBV28	.	TRBD1	TRBJ2-7	TGTGCCAGCAGTTCCGGATCACAGGGGGCGCGCTACGAGCAGTACTTC	CASSSGSQGARYEQYF
TRBV5-1	.	TRBD1	TRBJ2-6	TGCGCCAGCAGCTCCTCTCCCGTGACAGGGGGCTCTGGGGCCAACGTCCTGACTTTC	CASSSSPVTGGSGANVLTF
TRBV7-2	.	.	TRBJ2-7	TGTGCCAGCAGCGGGCGGGACCGCGGGGTCTACGAGCAGTACTTC	CASSGRDRGVYEQYF
TRBV9	.	TRBD2	TRBJ2-5	TGTGCCAGCAGCGTAGCGGCGGGGGAAGAGACCCAGTACTTC	CASSVAAGEETQYF
TRBV6-2/TRBV6-3	.	.	TRBJ1-1	TGTGCCAGCAGTCTCCGCGGATCAGGGGACACTGAAGCTTTCTTT	CASSLRGSGDTEAFF
TRBV5-1	.	TRBD2	TRBJ2-1	TGCGCCAGCAGGGCTAGCGGGAGTTCAGTCAATGAGCAGTTCTTC	CASRASGSSVNEQFF
TRBV7-9	.	.	TRBJ1-1	TGTGCCAGCAGCTTAGTGATCGGTCCCTCCGCTGAAGCTTTCTTT	CASSLVIGPSAEAFF
TRBV4-2	once	TRBD1	TRBJ2-7	TGTGCCAGCAGCCAATCGTCAGGGGGCTTTTACGAGCAGTACTTC	CASSQSSGGFYEQYF
TRBV18	.	.	TRBJ2-1	TGTGCCAGCTCACCAACAATCGGCGTAGGGGGTTCGACCTACAATGAGCAGTTCTTC	CASSPTIGVGGSTYNEQFF
TRBV3-1/TRBV3-2	.	.	TRBJ2-7	TGTGCCAGCAGCCAACTCACGGGGGAGCAGTACTTC	CASSQLTGEQYF
TRBV7-2	.	TRBD2	TRBJ2-3	TGTGCCAGCAGCCCAGCAGGCGGGGGGCCAGAAGATACGCAGTATTTT	CASSPAGGGPEDTQYF
TRBV9	.	.	TRBJ2-7	TGTGCCAGCAGCGTACAAGCAAACTACGAGCAGTACTTC	CASSVQANYEQYF
TRBV19	.	.	TRBJ1-1	TGTGCCAGTAGAAACTCCCAACAGGGCTTCACTGAAGCTTTCTTT	CASRNSQQGFTEAFF
TRBV7-9	few	TRBD2	TRBJ2-3	TGTGCCAGCAAATCTGATCCGGGACTAGCGACCGATACGCAGTATTTT	CASKSDPGLATDTQYF
TRBV7-9	.	TRBD2	TRBJ2-7	TGTGCCAGCAGCCGTCTTAGCGGGGGGCCCCCCTCCTACGAGCAGTACTTC	CASSRLSGGPPSYEQYF
TRBV15	.	.	TRBJ1-1	TGTGCCACCAGCAGAGATCGTGACTCCATGAACACTGAAGCTTTCTTT	CATSRDRDSMNTEAFF
TRBV3-1/TRBV3-2	.	.	TRBJ2-1	TGTGCCAGCCGTGGCGAGGTTTACAATGAGCAGTTCTTC	CASRGEVYNEQFF
TRBV2	.	.	TRBJ2-3	TGTGCCAGCAGGATGGACATCCAGCACACAGATACGCAGTATTTT	CASRMDIQHTDTQYF
TRBV4-2	.	TRBD2	TRBJ2-3	TGTGCCAGCAGCCAAGCGGTTAGCGGGAGGGAAACAGATACGCAGTATTTT	CASSQAVSGRETDTQYF
TRBV4-1	.	TRBD2	TRBJ2-5	TGCGCCAGCAGCCAACTCCTCGGACTAGCCGAACAAGAGACCCAGTACTTC	CASSQLLGLAEQETQYF
TRBV5-5	.	.	TRBJ1-5	TGTGCCAGCAGCTTGGGGTCTCAGTTCAATCAGCCCCAGCATTTT	CASSLGSQFNQPQHF
TRBV6-2/TRBV6-3	.	TRBD2	TRBJ2-1	TGTGCCAGCAGTTACCCCCAGCTAGCGGGACGGAATGAGCAGTTCTTC	CASSYPQLAGRNEQFF
TRBV9	.	TRBD1	TRBJ1-6	TGTGCCAGCAGCGTACAGGGGGCGGATAATTCACCCCTCCACTTT	CASSVQGADNSPLHF
TRBV4-3	.	TRBD2	TRBJ2-1	TGCGCCAGCAGCCCCGGACTAGTTCAGGGTACTGAGCAGTTCTTC	CASSPGLVQGTEQFF
TRBV6-2/TRBV6-3	.	.	TRBJ1-1	TGTGCCAGCAGCCGGGGCGGGGACACTGAAGCTTTCTTT	CASSRGGDTEAFF
TRBV7-9	.	TRBD2	TRBJ2-2	TGTGCCAGCAGCTCCTACGGGGGGAATACCGGGGAGCTGTTTTTT	CASSSYGGNTGELFF
TRBV7-8	.	TRBD2	TRBJ2-7	TGTGCCAGCAACATTGGACTAGCCGCCTACGAGCAGTACTTC	CASNIGLAAYEQYF
TRBV6-5	.	.	TRBJ2-5	TGTGCCAGCAGTTACTCGTTGTCAGGGCGGCGCGAGACCCAGTACTTC	CASSYSLSGRRETQYF
TRBV6-6	.	TRBD1	TRBJ2-7	TGTGCCAGTGCCGGGACAGGGGAGGACGAGCAGTACTTC	CASAGTGEDEQYF
TRBV11-2	.	.	TRBJ1-5	TGTGCCAGCAGCTTAGATGGGGGGTACCAGCCCCAGCATTTT	CASSLDGGYQPQHF
TRBV4-2	.	.	TRBJ2-5	TGTGCCAGCAGCCAAGATAAAGGACTCCAGTACTTC	CASSQDKGLQYF
TRBV6-1	.	TRBD2	TRBJ2-5	TGTGCCAGCAGTGCCCTCGTCCCACTAGCGGGGGGACAAGAGACCCAGTACTTC	CASSALVPLAGGQETQYF
TRBV27	few	TRBD1	TRBJ2-2	TGTGCCAGTAAAAAACAGGGGGCCTTGAACACCGGGGAGCTGTTTTTT	CASKKQGALNTGELFF
TRBV12-3/TRBV12-4	.	.	TRBJ2-1	TGTGCCAGCAGTACTTATCGCCGCGATGAGCAGTTCTTC	CASSTYRRDEQFF
TRBV28	.	.	TRBJ2-7	TGTGCCAGCAGTTCCTTTTTCTACGAGCAGTACTTC	CASSSFFYEQYF